There are many counts of the clone carrying this T cell receptor beta chain. Its specificity is unknown. TCRdb used MiXCR to reprocess the reads, holding one entry per CDR3 protein. The sample has around 450,000 distinct CDR3 sequences; roughly 10% are singletons. This sample is drawn from a study of T cell repertoires in cytomegalovirus infection. Study-level results: CMV-specific HLA-C-restricted TCR beta clonotypes dominated the ex vivo response.

CDR1 is LNHDA and CDR2 is SQIVND in the germline V gene (reference sequence). The ends were cut back, 9 bases at V and 4 bases at J, with 24 bases in the middle. The CDR3 covers 16 residues. The V and J genes are TRBV19 and TRBJ1-1; a possible D gene is TRBD1 (5 bases). The receptor was derived from a human donor in good health (CMV status not recorded). Some clones in this sample may be carry-over from other donors' samples. Sequenced sample: PBMCs. Written as DNA, the CDR3 is TGTGCCAGCCATCACTTGAGGGGCAGTGGTTCCACTGAAGCTTTCTTT. This gives the protein CASHHLRGSGSTEAFF. The full variable domain, in which reference TRBV19 and TRBJ1-1 provide the parts outside the CDR3, is DGGITQSPKYLFRKEGQNVTLSCEQNLNHDAMYWYRQDPGQGLRLIYYSQIVNDFQKGDIAEGYSVSREKKESFPLTVTSAQKNPTAFYLCASHHLRGSGSTEAFFGQGTRLTVV.